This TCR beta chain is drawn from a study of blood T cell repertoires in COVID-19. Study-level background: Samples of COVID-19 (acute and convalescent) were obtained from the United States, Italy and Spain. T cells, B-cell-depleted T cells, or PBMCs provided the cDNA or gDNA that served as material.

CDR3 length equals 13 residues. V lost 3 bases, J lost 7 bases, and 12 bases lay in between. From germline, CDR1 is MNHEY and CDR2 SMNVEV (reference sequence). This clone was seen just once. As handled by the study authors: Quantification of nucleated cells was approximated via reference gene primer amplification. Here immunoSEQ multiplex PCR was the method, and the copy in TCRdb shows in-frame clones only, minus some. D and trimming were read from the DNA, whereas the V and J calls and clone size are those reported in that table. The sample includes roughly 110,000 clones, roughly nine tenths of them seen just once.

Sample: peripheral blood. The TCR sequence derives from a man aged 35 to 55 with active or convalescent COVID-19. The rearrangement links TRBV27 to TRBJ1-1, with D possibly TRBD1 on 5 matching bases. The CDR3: CASSFTVDSEAFF. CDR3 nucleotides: TGTGCCAGCAGTTTTACGGTCGACAGTGAAGCTTTCTTT.